This passage covers 27 T cell receptor beta chains from one sample sequenced in a study of blood T cell repertoires in COVID-19 (dated by TCRdb to about 2020). The library was prepared using the immunoSEQ multiplex PCR assay. TCRdb holds this immuneACCESS table with in-frame rearrangements only. Some clones are missing; in checked studies, unresolved V genes explain under half, and the rest has no known cause. This sample holds approximately 440,000 clones; roughly 88% were observed only once. The ten largest clones take up 0.6% of the sample. The sequencing sample was made of PBMCs or T cells enriched from blood (not recorded which). All receptors derive from a man younger than 35 who had recovered from COVID-19.

The genes are TRBV19 and TRBJ2-1; 7 bases are shared with TRBD2. The CDR3 extends over 12 amino acids. Trimming took 3 bases from V and 11 from J; bases not matched to a gene: 4. Germline V gene data show CDR1 as LNHDA and CDR2 as SQIVND (reference sequence). The DNA for the CDR3 is TGTGCCAGTAGTATGGGGGGGATAAAGCAGTTCTTC. Residues: CASSMGGIKQFF.

The V call is TRBV4-1, the J call TRBJ1-2; 9 nucleotides agree with TRBD1. V lost 1 base to trimming and J lost 5 bases; unmatched junction nucleotides: 5. CDR3 size: 15 residues. Per the germline V gene, CDR1 is MGHRA and CDR2 is YSYEKL. The CDR3 region is CASSQVPGQGYGYTF. CDR3 in DNA: TGCGCCAGCAGCCAAGTCCCGGGACAGGGATATGGCTACACCTTC.

The chain joins TRBV30 to TRBJ1-5, with TRBD1 matching 11 bases. J was trimmed by 4 bases and V by 0 bases; bases with no gene match: 2. The CDR3 totals 15 residues. Germline-derived CDR1 and CDR2 are GTSNPN and SVGIG (reference sequence). CDR3 loop: CAWSVGQGENQPQHF. The CDR3 DNA is TGTGCCTGGAGTGTGGGACAGGGGGAAAATCAGCCCCAGCATTTT.

The V and J genes are TRBV29-1 and TRBJ1-1; 9 bases agree with TRBD1. The trim removed 7 bases at V and 5 bases at J, leaving 20 bases unmatched. This CDR3 contains 17 residues. Germline values: CDR1 SQVTM, CDR2 ANQGSEA. CDR3 amino acids: CSARPRTPGQGRTEAFF. The CDR3 coding sequence is TGCAGCGCACGCCCTAGAACTCCCGGACAGGGGCGGACTGAAGCTTTCTTT.

This clone is a singleton in its sample. The chain links TRBV19 to TRBJ1-4; no definite D call. This CDR3 spans 15 amino acids. Germline CDR1 and CDR2: LNHDA and SQIVND (reference sequence). Trimming removed 6 bases at V and 0 bases at J, with 11 bases between. The CDR3 DNA is TGTGCCAGTAGGGGGAGTTTTGCAACTAATGAAAAACTGTTTTTT. This encodes CASRGSFATNEKLFF.

This chain uses TRBV4-1 with TRBJ2-5; tentative D call: TRBD1 (6 bases). The CDR3 loop spans 15 amino acids. Germline CDR1 and CDR2: MGHRA and YSYEKL. Trimming cost V 4 bases and J 4 bases, with 16 bases left between them. In nucleotides, the CDR3 is TGCGCCAGCAGCCTAACTCCAGGGGCGGGAGAGACCCAGTACTTC. It translates to CASSLTPGAGETQYF.

The V call is TRBV7-2, the J call TRBJ2-7; D ambiguous. Trimming pared 5 bases from V and 2 bases from J, leaving 10 bases between. CDR1 is SGHTA and CDR2 is FQGNSA in the germline V gene. This CDR3 is built from 13 residues. CDR3 coding DNA: TGTGCCAGCAGCATCACACCCACCTACGAGCAGTACTTC. Amino acid sequence: CASSITPTYEQYF.

The chain has TRBV2 and TRBJ2-4; 7 nucleotides match TRBD2. The trim removed 6 bases at V and 3 bases at J, leaving 11 bases unmatched. CDR1 is SNHLY and CDR2 is FYNNEI in the germline V gene. This CDR3 has 16 amino acids. DNA of the CDR3: TGTGCCAGCAGCCATATCAGCGGGGAGAACAAAAACATTCAGTACTTC. Translating gives CASSHISGENKNIQYF.

The genes are TRBV18 and TRBJ1-1; D is unclear. Trimming removed 3 bases at V and 8 bases at J, with 28 bases between. This CDR3 is 18 amino acids long. Germline V gene lookup returns CDR1 KGHSH and CDR2 LQKENI. This CDR3 reads CASSPYLDAAPPPGEAFF. The DNA for the CDR3 is TGTGCCAGCTCACCCTATCTCGATGCCGCGCCTCCCCCGGGGGAAGCTTTCTTT.

The V gene is TRBV5-1, the J gene TRBJ2-1, with D perhaps matching TRBD2 (5 bases). The germline V gene has CDR1 SGHRS and CDR2 YFSETQ. V lost 1 base, J lost 4 bases, and 15 bases lay in between. The CDR3 contains 16 residues. CDR3 sequence (DNA): TGCGCCAGCAGCTTGCTCCTAGCCCGAGGTTACAATGAGCAGTTCTTC. It translates to CASSLLLARGYNEQFF.

This chain connects TRBV23-1 to TRBJ1-2; D may be TRBD1 (6 bases). TRBV23-1 belongs to the ORF category, with a function that is uncertain. The CDR3 sequence is 15 residues long. The V end lost 2 bases, the J end lost 3 bases, and 13 bases lay between the germline ends. CDR3 nucleotide sequence: TGCGCCAGCAGTCAAGGATGGAGGACAGACTATGGCTACACCTTC. It yields the protein CASSQGWRTDYGYTF.

The chain links TRBV10-3 to TRBJ1-1, with a tentative D call TRBD1 (5 bases). CDR1 is ENHRY, CDR2 SYGVKD, per germline. The CDR3 covers 14 residues. Trimming removed 8 bases at V and 0 bases at J, with 13 bases between. This chain's CDR3 is CAISMTVMNTEAFF. Written as DNA, the CDR3 is TGTGCCATCTCCATGACAGTTATGAACACTGAAGCTTTCTTT.

The V and J genes are TRBV14 and TRBJ1-2; 7 bases map to TRBD1. V lost 4 bases to trimming and J lost 6 bases; unmatched junction nucleotides: 8. CDR3 length: 14 residues. Looked up from germline, CDR1 is SGHDN and CDR2 is FVKESK. The CDR3 sequence: CASSPGTARHGYTF. The CDR3 DNA reads TGTGCCAGCAGCCCCGGGACAGCAAGGCATGGCTACACCTTC.

This clone has only one observation. V and J are TRBV10-3 and TRBJ1-1, with D possibly TRBD1 on 5 matching bases. Trimming removed 2 bases from V and 4 bases from J, with 11 bases in between. The CDR3 has 14 amino acids. The germline gives CDR1 ENHRY, CDR2 SYGVKD. The CDR3 sequence is CAISEKTEPTEAFF. The CDR3, as DNA: TGTGCCATCAGTGAGAAGACAGAACCCACTGAAGCTTTCTTT.

The chain uses TRBV28 and TRBJ1-3; D call uncertain. Germline lookup yields CDR1 MDHEN and CDR2 SYDVKM. This CDR3 spans 16 amino acids. Trimming cost V 3 bases and J 0 bases, with 12 bases left between them. The chain's CDR3 is CASSFYPSDSGNTIYF. The CDR3 DNA sequence: TGTGCCAGCAGTTTTTATCCGAGCGACTCTGGAAACACCATATATTTT.

The chain links TRBV28 to TRBJ1-1, with 8 bases aligning to TRBD1. The CDR3 spans 12 residues. CDR1 and CDR2 (germline): MDHEN, SYDVKM. V was clipped by 7 bases and J by 4 bases; unmatched bases: 2. CDR3 amino acids: CASNRGATEAFF. The CDR3, as DNA: TGTGCCAGCAACAGGGGGGCCACTGAAGCTTTCTTT.

The chain recombines TRBV7-9 with TRBJ1-5; D gene unclear. This CDR3 is built from 14 residues. The germline V gene encodes CDR1 SEHNR and CDR2 FQNEAQ (reference sequence). V was trimmed by 2 bases and J by 3 bases, leaving 8 bases between them. The CDR3 DNA is TGTGCCAGCAGCTTAAACAGACCCAATCAGCCCCAGCATTTT. Translated: CASSLNRPNQPQHF.

The V and J genes are TRBV27 and TRBJ2-1; 12 bases are a match to TRBD2. The trim removed 2 bases at V and 3 bases at J, leaving 11 bases unmatched. Germline CDR1 and CDR2: MNHEY and SMNVEV (reference sequence). The CDR3 length is 19 residues. The CDR3, as DNA: TGTGCCAGCAGTTTAATTCCTCCTAGCGGGAGGGGTTACTACAATGAGCAGTTCTTC. It codes for CASSLIPPSGRGYYNEQFF.

The J gene is TRBJ2-7, the V gene TRBV10-3; D perhaps matches TRBD2 (6 bases). The CDR3 is 13 amino acids. Trimming shortened V by 7 bases and J by 2 bases, and 12 bases separated the two germline ends. Germline V gene sequence: CDR1 ENHRY, CDR2 SYGVKD. As DNA, the CDR3 is TGTGCCATCATGGAGGGCCTCGCCTACGAGCAGTACTTC. Translating gives CAIMEGLAYEQYF.

This clone has a single count. V usage is TRBV6-5 and J usage is TRBJ1-1, with a weak D call TRBD1 (6 bases). The V gene's germline CDR1 is MNHEY and CDR2 SVGAGI. V lost 5 bases to trimming and J lost 1 base, with 14 bases between them. The CDR3 loop spans 15 amino acids. The CDR3 coding sequence is TGTGCCAGCAGTACTCCTCCGGGACAGAACACTGAAGCTTTCTTT. Protein product: CASSTPPGQNTEAFF.

The chain combines TRBV5-1 with TRBJ1-2, with 7 nucleotides matching TRBD1. Germline assignment: CDR1 SGHRS and CDR2 YFSETQ. V lost 7 bases to trimming and J lost 2 bases; unmatched junction nucleotides: 8. The CDR3 is made up of 14 amino acids. This chain's CDR3 is CASEQGMGNYGYTF. As DNA, the CDR3 is TGCGCCAGCGAACAGGGGATGGGGAACTATGGCTACACCTTC.

The chain recombines TRBV4-1 with TRBJ2-7, with a possible D match to TRBD2 (5 bases). CDR1 is MGHRA, CDR2 YSYEKL, per germline. CDR3 length: 14 residues. The V end was cut by 2 bases, the J end by 2 bases, with 10 bases between. CDR3 in DNA: TGCGCCAGCAGCCAAACCCCTAGCACCTACGAGCAGTACTTC. Translation gives CASSQTPSTYEQYF.

The V gene is TRBV7-6, the J gene TRBJ1-4; D is uncertain. Germline CDR1 and CDR2: SGHVS and FNYEAQ. The CDR3 runs to 14 residues. The ends were cut back, 3 bases at V and 7 bases at J, with 12 bases in the middle. CDR3: CASSLWREGEKLFF. CDR3 sequence (DNA): TGTGCCAGCAGCTTGTGGAGGGAGGGTGAAAAACTGTTTTTT.

The chain carries TRBV14 and TRBJ1-6; TRBD1 matches 10 bases. J was trimmed by 4 bases and V by 4 bases; bases with no gene match: 4. The CDR3 length is 16 residues. Per the germline V gene, CDR1 is SGHDN and CDR2 is FVKESK. The CDR3 region is CASSPRTGGYNSPLHF. Written as DNA, the CDR3 is TGTGCCAGCAGCCCACGGACAGGGGGTTATAATTCACCCCTCCACTTT.

A few counts support this clone. The chain recombines TRBV11-2 with TRBJ1-2; a weak D match, TRBD1 (6 bases). The ends were cut back, 7 bases at V and 8 bases at J, with 20 bases in the middle. From germline, CDR1 is SGHAT and CDR2 FQNNGV. CDR3 size: 14 residues. CDR3 region: CASTLTPGGAGYTF. The CDR3 DNA sequence: TGTGCCAGCACCCTCACCCCGGGGGGCGCAGGCTACACCTTC.

The chain's CDR3 is CASSVGGKQGDYEQYF. Here the CDR3 DNA reads TGTGCCAGCAGTGTGGGGGGGAAACAAGGGGACTACGAGCAGTACTTC. The rearrangement links TRBV7-2 to TRBJ2-7; the match to TRBD2 covers 7 bases. The germline V gene encodes CDR1 SGHTA and CDR2 FQGNSA. The CDR3 length is 16 residues. The trim removed 6 bases at V and 3 bases at J, leaving 14 bases unmatched.

The CDR3, as DNA: TGTGCCAGCAGCTTACTTGAGGGACTAGAAGAGACCCAGTACTTC. It encodes CASSLLEGLEETQYF. This chain uses TRBV11-3 with TRBJ2-5; 8 bases line up with TRBD2. With V trimmed by 2 bases and J by 3 bases, 5 bases remained unmatched. Germline V gene sequence: CDR1 SGHNT, CDR2 YENEEA. This CDR3 spans 15 amino acids.